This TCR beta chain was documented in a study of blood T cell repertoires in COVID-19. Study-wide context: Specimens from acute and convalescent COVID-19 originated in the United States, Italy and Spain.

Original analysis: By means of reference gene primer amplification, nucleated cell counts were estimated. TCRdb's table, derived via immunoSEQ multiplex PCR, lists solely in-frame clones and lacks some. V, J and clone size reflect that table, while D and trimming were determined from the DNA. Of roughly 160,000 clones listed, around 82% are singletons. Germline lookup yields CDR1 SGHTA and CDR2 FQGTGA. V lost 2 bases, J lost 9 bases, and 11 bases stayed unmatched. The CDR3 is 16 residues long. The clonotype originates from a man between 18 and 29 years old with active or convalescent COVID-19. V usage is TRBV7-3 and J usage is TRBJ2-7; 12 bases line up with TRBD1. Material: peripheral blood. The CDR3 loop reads CASSLSSAGTGGRQYF. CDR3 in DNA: TGTGCCAGCAGCTTATCCTCTGCAGGGACAGGGGGCCGGCAGTACTTC.